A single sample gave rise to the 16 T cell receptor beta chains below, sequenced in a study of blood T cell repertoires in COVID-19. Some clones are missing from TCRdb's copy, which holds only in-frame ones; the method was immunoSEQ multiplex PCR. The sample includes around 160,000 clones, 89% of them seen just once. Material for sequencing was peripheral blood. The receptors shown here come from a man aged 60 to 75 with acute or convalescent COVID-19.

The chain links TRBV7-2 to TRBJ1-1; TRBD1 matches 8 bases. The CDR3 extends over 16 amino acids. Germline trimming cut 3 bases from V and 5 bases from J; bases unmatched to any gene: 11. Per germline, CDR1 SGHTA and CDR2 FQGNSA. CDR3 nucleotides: TGTGCCAGCAGCTTGCGAGACAGGGGTTTGACGACTGAAGCTTTCTTT. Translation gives CASSLRDRGLTTEAFF.

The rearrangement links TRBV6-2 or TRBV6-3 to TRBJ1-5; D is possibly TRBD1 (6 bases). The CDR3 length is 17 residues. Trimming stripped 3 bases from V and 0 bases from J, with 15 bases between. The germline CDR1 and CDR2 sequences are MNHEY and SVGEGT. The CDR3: CASSYVQGQYSNQPQHF. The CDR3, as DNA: TGTGCCAGCAGTTATGTCCAGGGGCAGTATAGCAATCAGCCCCAGCATTTT.

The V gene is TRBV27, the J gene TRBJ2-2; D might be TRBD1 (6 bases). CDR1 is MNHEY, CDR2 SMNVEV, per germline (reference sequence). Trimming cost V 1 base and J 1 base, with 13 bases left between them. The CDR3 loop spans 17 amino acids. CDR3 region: CASSLWPTGWNTGELFF. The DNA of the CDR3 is TGTGCCAGCAGTTTATGGCCAACAGGGTGGAACACCGGGGAGCTGTTTTTT.

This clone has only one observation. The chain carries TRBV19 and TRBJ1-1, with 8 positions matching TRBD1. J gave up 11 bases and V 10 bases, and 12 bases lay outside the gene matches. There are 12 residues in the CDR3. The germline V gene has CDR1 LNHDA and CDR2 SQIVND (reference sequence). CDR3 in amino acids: CATSRQGMGAFF. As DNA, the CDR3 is TGTGCCACCTCCAGACAGGGGATGGGGGCTTTCTTT.

CDR3 loop: CATSRGTGAEPEAFF. DNA of the CDR3: TGTGCCACCAGCAGAGGCACAGGGGCCGAACCTGAAGCTTTCTTT. The chain employs TRBV15 and TRBJ1-1, with 7 bases identical to TRBD1. This CDR3 spans 15 amino acids. Germline lookup yields CDR1 LNHNV and CDR2 YYDKDF (reference sequence). Trimming at V came to 1 base and at J to 6 bases, leaving 8 bases not matched to a gene.

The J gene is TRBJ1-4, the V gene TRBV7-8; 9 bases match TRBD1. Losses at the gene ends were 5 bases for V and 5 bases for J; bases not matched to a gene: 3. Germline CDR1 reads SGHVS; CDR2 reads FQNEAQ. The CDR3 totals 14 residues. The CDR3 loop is CASSPDRGNEKLFF. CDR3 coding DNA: TGTGCCAGCAGCCCTGACAGGGGGAATGAAAAACTGTTTTTT.

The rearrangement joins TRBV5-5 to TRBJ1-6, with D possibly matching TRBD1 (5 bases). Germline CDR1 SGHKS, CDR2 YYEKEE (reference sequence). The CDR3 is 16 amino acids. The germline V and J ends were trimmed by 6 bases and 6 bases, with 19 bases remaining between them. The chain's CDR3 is CASTPPGGEGNSPLHF. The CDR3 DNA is TGTGCCAGCACCCCCCCGGGGGGGGAGGGTAATTCACCCCTCCACTTT.

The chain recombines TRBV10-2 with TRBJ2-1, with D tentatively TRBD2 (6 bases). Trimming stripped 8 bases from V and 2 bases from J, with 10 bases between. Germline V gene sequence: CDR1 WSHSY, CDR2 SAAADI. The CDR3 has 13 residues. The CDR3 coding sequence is TGCGCCAGCGGGGGGACGGCCTACAATGAGCAGTTCTTC. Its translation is CASGGTAYNEQFF.

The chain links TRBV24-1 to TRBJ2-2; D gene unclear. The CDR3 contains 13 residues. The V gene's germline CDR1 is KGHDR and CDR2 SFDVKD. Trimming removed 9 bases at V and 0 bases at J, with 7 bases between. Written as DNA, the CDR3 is TGTGCCACCTCACAGACGAACACCGGGGAGCTGTTTTTT. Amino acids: CATSQTNTGELFF.

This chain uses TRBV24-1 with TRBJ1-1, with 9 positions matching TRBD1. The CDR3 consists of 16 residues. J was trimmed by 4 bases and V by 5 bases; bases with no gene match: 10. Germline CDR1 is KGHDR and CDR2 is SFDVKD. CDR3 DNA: TGTGCCACCAGTGTCCAATCGGGACAGGGCATCACTGAAGCTTTCTTT. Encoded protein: CATSVQSGQGITEAFF.

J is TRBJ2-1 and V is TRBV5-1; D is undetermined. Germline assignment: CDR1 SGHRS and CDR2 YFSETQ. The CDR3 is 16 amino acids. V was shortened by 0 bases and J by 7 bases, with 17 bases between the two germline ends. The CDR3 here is CASSLVESTFGNEQFF. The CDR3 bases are TGCGCCAGCAGCTTGGTAGAGTCTACATTCGGGAATGAGCAGTTCTTC.

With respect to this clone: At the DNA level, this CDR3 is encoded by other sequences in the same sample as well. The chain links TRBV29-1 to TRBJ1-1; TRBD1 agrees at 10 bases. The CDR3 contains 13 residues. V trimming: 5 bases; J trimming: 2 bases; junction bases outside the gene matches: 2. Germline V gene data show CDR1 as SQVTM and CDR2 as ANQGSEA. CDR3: CSVRTGGNTEAFF. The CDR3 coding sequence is TGCAGCGTTAGGACAGGGGGTAACACTGAAGCTTTCTTT.

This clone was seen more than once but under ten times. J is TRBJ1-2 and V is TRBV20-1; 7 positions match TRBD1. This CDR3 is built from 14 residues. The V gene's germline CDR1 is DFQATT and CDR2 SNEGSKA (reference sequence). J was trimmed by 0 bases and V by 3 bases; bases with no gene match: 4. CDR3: CSASYRGANYGYTF. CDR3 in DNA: TGCAGTGCTAGTTACAGGGGAGCTAACTATGGCTACACCTTC.

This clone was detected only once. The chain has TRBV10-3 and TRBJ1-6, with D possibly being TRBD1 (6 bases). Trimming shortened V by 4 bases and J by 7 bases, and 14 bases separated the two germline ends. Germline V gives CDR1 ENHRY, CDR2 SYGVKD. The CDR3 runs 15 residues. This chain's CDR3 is CAISASDSVNSPLHF. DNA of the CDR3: TGTGCCATCAGTGCTTCGGACAGCGTCAATTCACCCCTCCACTTT.

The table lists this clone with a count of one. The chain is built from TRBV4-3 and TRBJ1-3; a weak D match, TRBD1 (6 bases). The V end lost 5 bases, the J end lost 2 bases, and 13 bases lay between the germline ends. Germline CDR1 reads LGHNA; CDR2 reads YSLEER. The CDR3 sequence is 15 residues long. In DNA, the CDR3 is TGCGCCAGCAGCAAAGGGGGGGGGACTGGAAACACCATATATTTT. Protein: CASSKGGGTGNTIYF.

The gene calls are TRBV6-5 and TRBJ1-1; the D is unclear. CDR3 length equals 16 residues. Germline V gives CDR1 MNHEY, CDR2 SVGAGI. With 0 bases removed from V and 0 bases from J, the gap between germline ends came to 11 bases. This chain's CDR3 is CASSYSAGSMNTEAFF. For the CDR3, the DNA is TGTGCCAGCAGTTACTCGGCGGGATCCATGAACACTGAAGCTTTCTTT.